The 29 T cell receptor beta chains reported below all come from one sample, sequenced in a study of cytomegalovirus exposure and HLA in healthy donors. The primer mix had 60 Vbeta and 13 Jbeta primers. Generated by immunoSEQ multiplex PCR, the TCRdb table keeps only in-frame clones and is missing some. The top ten clones hold under 1.5% of a sample with about 160,000 clones, approximately 80% of them seen once. Sequenced sample: PBMCs. These receptors all come from a male donor in good health and CMV-seronegative.

The chain carries TRBV7-6 and TRBJ2-3, with 9 bases fitting TRBD1. J gave up 2 bases and V 4 bases, and 13 bases lay outside the gene matches. CDR3 size: 18 residues. Germline CDR1 and CDR2: SGHVS and FNYEAQ. The CDR3 DNA is TGTGCCAGCAGCTCATCGACGACAGGGGGATATCACACAGATACGCAGTATTTT. This sequence encodes CASSSSTTGGYHTDTQYF.

CDR3 coding DNA: TGTGCCGGGGCTGGGCAGCTGAACACTGAAGCTTTCTTT. Protein product: CAGAGQLNTEAFF. This chain joins TRBV28 and TRBJ1-1, with a possible D match to TRBD1 (5 bases). Germline V gene data show CDR1 as MDHEN and CDR2 as SYDVKM. V was trimmed by 11 bases and J by 0 bases, leaving 13 bases between them. This CDR3 has 13 residues.

The chain uses TRBV27 and TRBJ2-5, with D possibly TRBD2 on 6 matching bases. Germline V lookup: CDR1 MNHEY, CDR2 SMNVEV (reference sequence). V gave up 4 bases and J gave up 0 bases, with 21 bases separating them. This CDR3 is built from 18 residues. The CDR3 nucleotides are TGTGCCAGCAGTTCTTATGGATTCGAGGAGGGGTACCAAGAGACCCAGTACTTC. Protein sequence: CASSSYGFEEGYQETQYF.

V usage is TRBV10-3 and J usage is TRBJ2-1; 8 nucleotides match TRBD1. This CDR3 region has 12 residues. Germline lookup yields CDR1 ENHRY and CDR2 SYGVKD. The V segment lost 6 bases and the J segment 8 bases; nucleotides outside the gene matches: 3. CDR3 sequence reads: CAISGQGDEQFF. The CDR3 nucleotides read TGTGCCATCAGCGGACAGGGCGATGAGCAGTTCTTC.

The chain is built from TRBV9 and TRBJ2-3; the match to TRBD2 covers 11 bases. V lost 3 bases to trimming and J lost 2 bases; unmatched junction nucleotides: 5. The CDR3 loop spans 16 amino acids. CDR1 and CDR2 (germline): SGDLS, YYNGEE. The CDR3 sequence is CASSEPSGGFTDTQYF. CDR3 DNA: TGTGCCAGCAGCGAACCTAGCGGGGGGTTCACAGATACGCAGTATTTT. The variable domain in full, completed from reference TRBV9 and TRBJ2-3, reads DSGVTQTPKHLITATGQRVTLRCSPRSGDLSVYWYQQSLDQGLQFLIQYYNGEERAKGNILERFSAQQFPDLHSELNLSSLELGDSALYFCASSEPSGGFTDTQYFGPGTRLTVL.

This rearrangement joins TRBV7-6 to TRBJ2-4; the D gene is possibly TRBD2 (6 bases). V dropped 5 bases and J dropped 8 bases, with 13 bases sitting between them. The CDR3 has 13 residues. Germline V gene data show CDR1 as SGHVS and CDR2 as FNYEAQ. The CDR3 nucleotides read TGTGCCAGCAGCCTTGTATGGGGGGACATTCAGTACTTC. Translating it yields CASSLVWGDIQYF.

V and J are TRBV27 and TRBJ1-2, with D tentatively TRBD1 (5 bases). Germline CDR1 reads MNHEY; CDR2 reads SMNVEV (reference sequence). This CDR3 is 13 amino acids long. V was clipped by 4 bases and J by 7 bases, with 13 bases between them. The CDR3 loop is CASSSLDRAGYTF. Here the CDR3 DNA reads TGTGCCAGCAGTTCCCTCGACAGAGCTGGCTACACCTTC.

As regards this clone: Within the sample, other DNA sequences also encode this same CDR3. V is TRBV18 and J is TRBJ2-1; 14 positions agree with TRBD2. The CDR3 totals 16 residues. CDR1 is KGHSH and CDR2 is LQKENI in the germline V gene. V lost 0 bases and J lost 7; bases outside the gene matches: 2. The CDR3 nucleotides are TGTGCCAGCTCACCACCGGGGACTAGCGGGAGAAATGAGCAGTTCTTC. Protein product: CASSPPGTSGRNEQFF.

This chain connects TRBV28 to TRBJ1-2; a possible D gene is TRBD1 (5 bases). Germline CDR1 is MDHEN and CDR2 is SYDVKM. The CDR3 extends over 15 amino acids. V was shortened by 2 bases and J by 7 bases, with 17 bases between the two germline ends. CDR3 residues: CASSLTSVPQGGYTF. CDR3 bases: TGTGCCAGCAGTTTAACAAGCGTACCCCAGGGTGGCTACACCTTC.

This clone is a singleton in its sample. The V call is TRBV7-9, the J call TRBJ2-7; 9 bases align to TRBD1. This CDR3 contains 14 residues. V shed 5 bases, J shed 3 bases, and the junction held 5 bases outside the gene matches. The V gene's germline CDR1 is SEHNR and CDR2 FQNEAQ (reference sequence). The CDR3, as DNA: TGTGCCAGCAGCCCCGGGACAGGGCTCTACGAGCAGTACTTC. It specifies CASSPGTGLYEQYF.

The gene calls are TRBV20-1 and TRBJ2-5; D remains unclear. Trimming removed 5 bases from V and 4 bases from J, with 8 bases in between. Germline V lookup: CDR1 DFQATT, CDR2 SNEGSKA (reference sequence). This CDR3 is built from 11 residues. In nucleotides, the CDR3 is TGCAGTGCTCGACTGCTAGAGACCCAGTACTTC. Protein sequence: CSARLLETQYF.

CDR3 in DNA: TGTGCCAGTAGTTCGACAGGGCACGAGCAGTACTTC. Translation gives CASSSTGHEQYF. The rearrangement joins TRBV19 to TRBJ2-7, with 7 positions matching TRBD1. Germline CDR1 and CDR2: LNHDA and SQIVND (reference sequence). Unmatched junction bases numbered 3, after V lost 5 bases and J lost 5 bases. The CDR3 is 12 residues long.

V and J are TRBV4-3 and TRBJ2-1; TRBD2 matches 10 bases. CDR3 length equals 16 residues. Germline V gene data show CDR1 as LGHNA and CDR2 as YSLEER. The trim removed 1 base at V and 9 bases at J, leaving 9 bases unmatched. CDR3 nucleotide sequence: TGCGCCAGCAGCCAAGGGTCTAGCGGGAGTTTTGGTGAGCAGTTCTTC. Its protein product is CASSQGSSGSFGEQFF.

This sequence joins TRBV7-9 and TRBJ2-7, with 9 bases aligning to TRBD1. CDR1 and CDR2 from the germline V gene are SEHNR and FQNEAQ (reference sequence). The trim removed 3 bases at V and 4 bases at J, leaving 4 bases unmatched. The CDR3 extends over 14 amino acids. CDR3 sequence (DNA): TGTGCCAGCAGCTTGGGGACAGGGTCATACGAGCAGTACTTC. This encodes CASSLGTGSYEQYF.

The gene calls are TRBV5-1 and TRBJ2-3, with 9 bases identical to TRBD1. V gave up 4 bases and J gave up 9 bases; unmatched junction bases: 15. In germline, CDR1 is SGHRS, CDR2 YFSETQ. The CDR3 runs to 16 residues. DNA of the CDR3: TGCGCCAGCAGCACCTCATCAGCGGGACAGGGAAACACGCAGTATTTT. It is translated as CASSTSSAGQGNTQYF.

J is TRBJ2-5 and V is TRBV5-1; D is undetermined. The germline gives CDR1 SGHRS, CDR2 YFSETQ. The CDR3 contains 13 residues. V was shortened by 0 bases and J by 5 bases, with 8 bases between the two germline ends. CDR3 region: CASSLAGRETQYF. In DNA, the CDR3 is TGCGCCAGCAGCTTGGCGGGTAGGGAGACCCAGTACTTC.

The chain joins TRBV6-1 to TRBJ2-1; 8 nucleotides line up with TRBD2. The V gene's germline CDR1 is MNHNS and CDR2 SASEGT. V dropped 0 bases and J dropped 3; count of bases not matched to a gene: 10. The CDR3 consists of 18 residues. CDR3 nucleotides: TGTGCCAGCAGTGAAGCGCGGCTGGAGCGGGAGATCTACAATGAGCAGTTCTTC. Translating gives CASSEARLEREIYNEQFF.

The chain employs TRBV4-1 and TRBJ1-2; D unresolved. Between the trimmed V and J ends, which lost 3 bases and 1 base, there was a span of 12 bases. Germline CDR1 reads MGHRA; CDR2 reads YSYEKL. CDR3 length equals 15 residues. The CDR3 bases are TGCGCCAGCAGCCAGCGGCAGGAGGGTAACTATGGCTACACCTTC. This translates into CASSQRQEGNYGYTF.

The V call is TRBV7-9, the J call TRBJ2-1; TRBD2 aligns across 9 bases. V trimming: 6 bases; J trimming: 4 bases; junction bases outside the gene matches: 7. CDR1 SEHNR and CDR2 FQNEAQ come from the germline V gene (reference sequence). The CDR3 is 15 residues long. The CDR3 is CASSTTSGPYNEQFF. CDR3 DNA: TGTGCCAGCAGTACTACTAGCGGGCCTTACAATGAGCAGTTCTTC.

In DNA, the CDR3 is TGTGCCAGCAGTGAATTTGGGGGACAGGGTTACAATGAGCAGTTCTTC. The encoded protein is CASSEFGGQGYNEQFF. This chain uses TRBV25-1 with TRBJ2-1, with 9 positions matching TRBD1. The CDR3 runs to 16 residues. V dropped 1 base and J dropped 4; count of bases not matched to a gene: 5. Germline V CDR1 and CDR2: MGHDK, SYGVNS.

The chain is built from TRBV18 and TRBJ1-3; D unclear. Germline values: CDR1 KGHSH, CDR2 LQKENI. This CDR3 is 16 amino acids long. V lost 2 bases and J 0 bases, leaving 11 bases between the germline ends. CDR3 DNA sequence: TGTGCCAGCTCACCAGAAAGCCCTTTCTCTGGAAACACCATATATTTT. It codes for CASSPESPFSGNTIYF. The variable domain in full, with the rest retrieved from reference TRBV18 and TRBJ1-3, is NAGVMQNPRHLVRRRGQEARLRCSPMKGHSHVYWYRQLPEEGLKFMVYLQKENIIDESGMPKERFSAEFPKEGPSILRIQQVVRGDSAAYFCASSPESPFSGNTIYFGEGSWLTVV.

The gene calls are TRBV11-2 and TRBJ2-1, with D possibly TRBD2 on 6 matching bases. V was clipped by 2 bases and J by 7 bases, with 12 bases between them. The CDR3 consists of 14 residues. CDR1 is SGHAT, CDR2 FQNNGV, per germline. The CDR3 sequence is CASSLPRDDNEQFF. CDR3 DNA: TGTGCCAGCAGCTTACCGCGGGATGATAATGAGCAGTTCTTC. Complete variable domain (other parts from reference TRBV11-2 and TRBJ2-1): EAGVAQSPRYKIIEKRQSVAFWCNPISGHATLYWYQQILGQGPKLLIQFQNNGVVDDSQLPKDRFSAERLKGVDSTLKIQPAKLEDSAVYLCASSLPRDDNEQFFGPGTRLTVL.

The CDR3 DNA is TGCAGCGTAGAGGGTGGAAAGTGGGGCTACAATGAGCAGTTCTTC. Translating gives CSVEGGKWGYNEQFF. This sequence joins TRBV29-1 and TRBJ2-1, with a weak D call TRBD2 (5 bases). With 6 bases removed from V and 3 bases from J, the gap between germline ends came to 18 bases. Germline V lookup: CDR1 SQVTM, CDR2 ANQGSEA. The CDR3 covers 15 residues.

The chain is built from TRBV11-2 and TRBJ1-1; D is possibly TRBD1 (5 bases). Trimming cost V 5 bases and J 5 bases, with 6 bases left between them. The CDR3 is made up of 11 amino acids. Germline values: CDR1 SGHAT, CDR2 FQNNGV. Written as DNA, the CDR3 is TGTGCCAGCAGCCGGGGGACTGAAGCTTTCTTT. Translation gives CASSRGTEAFF. Looking up the rest from reference TRBV11-2 and TRBJ1-1 gives the full variable domain: EAGVAQSPRYKIIEKRQSVAFWCNPISGHATLYWYQQILGQGPKLLIQFQNNGVVDDSQLPKDRFSAERLKGVDSTLKIQPAKLEDSAVYLCASSRGTEAFFGQGTRLTVV.

Points on this clone: Since no conserved phenylalanine or tryptophan closes the CDR3, a read error is the likely cause. The rearrangement joins TRBV5-1 to TRBJ1-1; D perhaps matches TRBD1 (6 bases). With 4 bases removed from V and 0 bases from J, the gap between germline ends came to 10 bases. CDR3 length equals 14 residues. Germline CDR1 is SGHRS and CDR2 is YFSETQ. Here the CDR3 reads CASSPGTLNTEAFL. CDR3 DNA sequence: TGCGCCAGCAGCCCCGGGACACTGAACACTGAAGCTTTCCTT.

This clone was seen just once. This rearrangement joins TRBV7-3 to TRBJ1-1, with 8 positions matching TRBD1. V lost 5 bases to trimming and J lost 7 bases; unmatched junction nucleotides: 6. CDR1 is SGHTA, CDR2 FQGTGA, per germline. The CDR3 extends over 13 amino acids. For the CDR3, the DNA is TGTGCCAGCAGCATACAGGGGGGGAGTGAAGCTTTCTTT. This codes for CASSIQGGSEAFF.

The V and J genes are TRBV4-2 and TRBJ1-2, with no clear D. V was shortened by 0 bases and J by 4 bases, with 15 bases between the two germline ends. The germline V gene encodes CDR1 LGHNA and CDR2 YNFKEQ. The CDR3 consists of 16 residues. The CDR3 sequence is CASSQDQRVNPYGYTF. The CDR3 DNA follows: TGTGCCAGCAGCCAAGATCAGAGGGTCAACCCCTATGGCTACACCTTC.

This clone showed up just once. J is TRBJ2-3 and V is TRBV7-2; 10 nucleotides agree with TRBD1. Looked up from germline, CDR1 is SGHTA and CDR2 is FQGNSA. The trim removed 5 bases at V and 3 bases at J, leaving 5 bases unmatched. This CDR3 has 15 residues. CDR3 amino acids: CASSPVGQGTDTQYF. CDR3 sequence (DNA): TGTGCCAGCAGCCCGGTGGGACAGGGGACAGATACGCAGTATTTT.

V is TRBV15 and J is TRBJ1-2, with D possibly matching TRBD1 (6 bases). The CDR3 extends over 15 amino acids. The V end was cut by 7 bases, the J end by 3 bases, with 18 bases between. Germline CDR1 and CDR2: LNHNV and YYDKDF (reference sequence). CDR3 DNA sequence: TGTGCCACCACTAGGGACACTACCCTGGACTATGGCTACACCTTC. Translation gives CATTRDTTLDYGYTF.